The clone carrying this TCR beta chain was found once. The CDR3 runs to 18 residues. The data originate from a study of blood T cell repertoires in COVID-19. Across the study: The analysed material was cDNA or gDNA that came from T cells, B-cell-depleted T cells, or PBMCs.

The protocol was immunoSEQ multiplex PCR, while the TCRdb copy is restricted to in-frame clones and leaves out a portion. The sample contains 150,000 to 200,000 clones, 70% to 90% of which appear only once. This receptor was identified in a man between 65 and 85 years old with active or convalescent COVID-19. The material sequenced was peripheral blood. The chain joins TRBV21-1 to TRBJ2-1; TRBD2, the table's D call, was not compared with the DNA. TRBV21-1 is annotated as a pseudogene. The CDR3, as DNA: TGTGCCAGCAGCAATCGACCCTGCTTTGGGGGAGGGCCATGTGAGCAGTTCTTC. Its protein product is CASSNRPCFGGGPCEQFF.